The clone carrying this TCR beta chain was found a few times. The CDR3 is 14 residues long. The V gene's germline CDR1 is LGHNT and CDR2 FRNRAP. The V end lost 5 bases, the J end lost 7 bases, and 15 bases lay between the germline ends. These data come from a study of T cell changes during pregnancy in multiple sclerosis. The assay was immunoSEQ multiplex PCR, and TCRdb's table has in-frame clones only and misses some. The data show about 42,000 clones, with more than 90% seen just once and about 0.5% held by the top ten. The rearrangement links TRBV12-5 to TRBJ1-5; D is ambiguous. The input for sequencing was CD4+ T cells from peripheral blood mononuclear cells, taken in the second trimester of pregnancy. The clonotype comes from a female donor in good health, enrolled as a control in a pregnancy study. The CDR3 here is CASGHSVSQQPQHF. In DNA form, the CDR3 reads TGTGCTAGTGGTCACAGTGTATCCCAACAGCCCCAGCATTTT.